Listed below are T cell receptor beta chains from one sample, sequenced in a study of blood T cell repertoires in COVID-19. Method: immunoSEQ multiplex PCR; TCRdb's copy keeps in-frame clones and lacks some. The table lists 250,000 to 300,000 clones, about 90% of them singletons. The specimen was peripheral blood. The receptors shown here come from a woman under 40 with COVID-19, enrolled during active disease. Both conserved end residues are part of each CDR3. A D gene is named only where the DNA matches it firmly. Size tells how often a clone was seen (once, few, many) or the class of an expanded clone, and some rows leave it out.

d_call	j_call	clone_size	cdr3_length	v_call	cdr3_aa	cdr3_nt
TRBD1	TRBJ2-7	-	15	TRBV5-1	CASSTGQGATYEQYF	TGCGCCAGCAGCACGGGACAGGGGGCAACATACGAGCAGTACTTC
-	TRBJ1-3	-	15	TRBV19	CASRPLRGNGNTIYF	TGTGCCAGTAGACCCCTGAGGGGGAATGGAAACACCATATATTTT
-	TRBJ2-5	-	17	TRBV5-1	CASSLVGSPGYQETQYF	TGCGCCAGCAGCTTGGTGGGCAGTCCGGGATACCAAGAGACCCAGTACTTC
-	TRBJ2-7	-	12	TRBV6-6	CASSYSRYEQYF	TGTGCCAGCAGTTACTCTCGCTACGAGCAGTACTTC
-	TRBJ1-2	-	11	TRBV4-1	CASSQGERSQF	TGCGCCAGCAGCCAAGGAGAGCGCAGCCAATTC
TRBD2	TRBJ2-1	-	15	TRBV7-2	CASSPGTSAYNEQFF	TGTGCCAGCAGTCCCGGGACTAGCGCTTACAATGAGCAGTTCTTC
TRBD2	TRBJ2-6	-	15	TRBV7-9	CASSPVTGGPRVLTF	TGTGCCAGCAGCCCGGTCACGGGGGGGCCCAGGGTCCTGACTTTC
TRBD1	TRBJ1-6	-	14	TRBV2	CASSGPGGGSPLHF	TGTGCCAGCAGTGGCCCAGGGGGCGGTTCACCCCTCCACTTT
TRBD1	TRBJ1-2	-	15	TRBV27	CASSLGQGASNGYTF	TGTGCCAGCAGTTTAGGACAGGGGGCGTCCAATGGCTACACCTTC
TRBD2	TRBJ2-3	-	15	TRBV5-4	CASSSYASGGDTQYF	TGTGCCAGCAGCTCCTACGCTAGCGGGGGAGATACGCAGTATTTT
TRBD1	TRBJ1-1	once	15	TRBV7-8	CASSGRTGDDTEAFF	TGTGCCAGCAGCGGAAGGACAGGGGATGACACTGAAGCTTTCTTT
TRBD1	TRBJ2-3	-	16	TRBV5-1	CASSAAGTGNADTQYF	TGCGCCAGCAGCGCCGCCGGGACAGGGAACGCAGATACGCAGTATTTT
-	TRBJ1-1	-	15	TRBV6-4	CAQNRDTRARTEAFF	TGTGCCCAAAACCGGGACACCCGAGCCCGCACTGAAGCTTTCTTT
-	TRBJ2-7	-	16	TRBV20-1	CSASKGQLFLRYEQYF	TGCAGTGCTAGTAAAGGACAGTTATTTCTCCGCTACGAGCAGTACTTC
TRBD1	TRBJ2-7	few	14	TRBV5-1	CASSYGQGLREQYF	TGCGCCAGCAGCTACGGACAGGGGTTGAGGGAGCAGTACTTC
TRBD1	TRBJ1-2	-	16	TRBV30	CAWKWGRTGGTYGYTF	TGTGCCTGGAAATGGGGTCGGACAGGAGGAACCTATGGCTACACCTTC
TRBD2	TRBJ2-1	-	16	TRBV24-1	CATSDSSGGPRHEQFF	TGTGCCACCAGTGACTCAAGCGGGGGGCCTCGCCATGAGCAGTTCTTC